The 16 T cell receptor beta chains in this list originate from one sample, sequenced in a study of monozygotic twins with inflammatory bowel disease. Reprocessing the 5' RACE reads, TCRdb reports a single entry for every CDR3 protein and omits DNA. In total, the table holds fewer than 550,000 distinct CDR3 sequences. Sequencing was performed on blood. All receptors come from a human donor with ulcerative colitis or Crohn's disease, or a healthy co-twin of an affected twin (not recorded which).

The gene calls are TRBV9 and TRBJ2-1; TCRdb names TRBD2, which stays unverified in the absence of DNA. This CDR3 comprises 15 residues. The germline CDR1 and CDR2 sequences are SGDLS and YYNGEE. CDR3 in amino acids: CASSVGDSLANEQFF.

The chain joins TRBV5-1 to TRBJ2-7; TCRdb designates TRBD2, a call that cannot be tested without DNA. Germline V gene lookup returns CDR1 SGHRS and CDR2 YFSETQ. The length of the CDR3 is 14 residues. The CDR3 sequence: CASSNIAGGYEQYF.

The chain couples TRBV6-1 to TRBJ2-7. Germline V gene data show CDR1 as MNHNS and CDR2 as SASEGT. The CDR3 is made up of 15 amino acids. The CDR3 protein is CASSERVVGPSEQYF.

The chain links TRBV24-1 to TRBJ1-2. Per the germline V gene, CDR1 is KGHDR and CDR2 is SFDVKD. The CDR3 sequence is 12 residues long. The CDR3 sequence: CATSDGSRGYTF.

The V and J genes are TRBV4-3 and TRBJ2-7; TCRdb picks TRBD1, but there is no DNA to check that call. Germline V gives CDR1 LGHNA, CDR2 YSLEER. The CDR3 spans 14 residues. CDR3 in amino acids: CASSQEERAHEQYF.

The rearrangement joins TRBV29-1 to TRBJ1-1; absent DNA, TCRdb's TRBD1 call cannot be checked. Looked up from germline, CDR1 is SQVTM and CDR2 is ANQGSEA. The CDR3 is made up of 14 amino acids. CDR3 protein: CSATPPGGTGAAFF.

This chain joins TRBV5-1 and TRBJ1-4; TCRdb reports TRBD1, a call that lacks DNA to check it against. Germline assignment: CDR1 SGHRS and CDR2 YFSETQ. CDR3 length equals 12 residues. CDR3 in amino acids: CASKGANEKLFF.

The CDR3 region is CASSISSGSSYNEQFF. V usage is TRBV19 and J usage is TRBJ2-1; with no DNA, the TCRdb D assignment of TRBD2 cannot be verified. The germline gives CDR1 LNHDA, CDR2 SQIVND (reference sequence). The CDR3 runs to 16 residues.

The chain is built from TRBV7-2 and TRBJ2-2. The CDR3 consists of 11 residues. Germline CDR1 and CDR2: SGHTA and FQGNSA. CDR3 sequence reads: CASSLVGELFF.

The CDR3 reads CASSTSTSTDTQYF. The chain recombines TRBV2 with TRBJ2-3; TCRdb's D call, TRBD2, is unchecked because there is no DNA. The length of the CDR3 is 14 residues. CDR1 is SNHLY and CDR2 is FYNNEI in the germline V gene.

The rearrangement joins TRBV4-3 to TRBJ2-7; TCRdb reports TRBD1, a call that lacks DNA to check it against. The germline gives CDR1 LGHNA, CDR2 YSLEER. There are 13 residues in the CDR3. The CDR3 loop is CASSQDTVGEQYF.

The chain couples TRBV5-1 to TRBJ1-2; TCRdb's D call, TRBD1, is unchecked because there is no DNA. The CDR3 spans 15 residues. Per germline, CDR1 SGHRS and CDR2 YFSETQ. The CDR3 reads CASSSRRDSGYGYTF.

The J gene is TRBJ1-6, the V gene TRBV6-1; TCRdb's D call of TRBD1 is untestable without DNA. The CDR3 loop spans 17 amino acids. Germline V gene sequence: CDR1 MNHNS, CDR2 SASEGT. Here the CDR3 reads CASSQELAGVPNSPLHF.

The genes are TRBV20-1 and TRBJ2-2; lacking DNA, the TRBD2 call made by TCRdb goes unchecked. This CDR3 has 15 residues. Germline V CDR1 and CDR2: DFQATT, SNEGSKA (reference sequence). The CDR3 sequence: CSARGGPTNTGELFF.

The V gene is TRBV24-1, the J gene TRBJ1-5; TCRdb returns TRBD1, unconfirmable since there is no DNA. The germline gives CDR1 KGHDR, CDR2 SFDVKD. The CDR3 totals 17 residues. The CDR3 region is CATSLGVAGGSNQPQHF.

The chain recombines TRBV12-3 or TRBV12-4 with TRBJ2-7; TCRdb returns TRBD1, unconfirmable since there is no DNA. This CDR3 has 15 residues. The chain's CDR3 is CASLGGTGGFYEQYF.